This section outlines one TCR beta chain sequence together with its context. Its target is not known. TCRdb redid the calling of the 5' RACE reads with MiXCR, one entry per CDR3 protein. The data hold fewer than 450,000 distinct CDR3 sequences, with under 20% observed a single time. The record originates from a study of CD8 T cells in ankylosing spondylitis. Study conclusions and caveats: Earlier reports found some motif variants in synovial fluid and blood in reactive arthritis. Reports say disease-linked clones showed up significantly more in matched ankylosing spondylitis synovial fluid. A TCR beta motif of seven or eight highly homologous variants appeared characteristic of ankylosing spondylitis blood.

Germline values: CDR1 KGHSH, CDR2 LQKENI. The CDR3 sequence is 15 residues long. Trimming pared 2 bases from V and 0 bases from J, leaving 7 bases between. Sequenced material: blood, either unsorted or a sorted T cell fraction (not recorded which). This clonotype originated in a male donor with ankylosing spondylitis. The chain joins TRBV18 to TRBJ1-4, with D uncertain. CDR3 region: CASSPGPSTNEKLFF. The CDR3 DNA reads TGTGCCAGCTCACCAGGACCGTCAACTAATGAAAAACTGTTTTTT.